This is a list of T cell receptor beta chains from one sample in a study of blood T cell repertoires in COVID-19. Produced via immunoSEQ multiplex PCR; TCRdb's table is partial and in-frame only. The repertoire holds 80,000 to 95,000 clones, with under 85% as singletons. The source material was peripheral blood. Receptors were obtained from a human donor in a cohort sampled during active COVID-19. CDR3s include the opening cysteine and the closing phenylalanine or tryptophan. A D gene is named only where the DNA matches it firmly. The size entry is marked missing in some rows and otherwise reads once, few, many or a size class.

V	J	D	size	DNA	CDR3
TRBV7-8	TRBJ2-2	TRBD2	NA	TGTGCCAGCAGCATACGGACTAGCGGGGCCGGGGAGCTGTTTTTT	CASSIRTSGAGELFF
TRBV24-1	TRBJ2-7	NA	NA	TGTGCCACCAGTGATTTAAGGAGCGGGTCCTACGAGCAGTACTTC	CATSDLRSGSYEQYF
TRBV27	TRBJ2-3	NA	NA	TGTGCCAGCAGGACTCCGGGGGCAGATACGCAGTATTTT	CASRTPGADTQYF
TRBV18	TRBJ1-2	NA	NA	TGTGCCAGCTCACCCAGCGGGGCCTTCGATGGCTACACCTTC	CASSPSGAFDGYTF
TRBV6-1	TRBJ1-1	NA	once	TGTGCCAGCAGTGAACTATTGTGGTACACTGAAGCTTTCTTT	CASSELLWYTEAFF
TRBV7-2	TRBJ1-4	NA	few	TGTGCCAGCAGCCTAATGGGGGGAAATGAAAAACTGTTTTTT	CASSLMGGNEKLFF
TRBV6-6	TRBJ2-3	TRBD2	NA	TGTGCCAGCAGAGTTAGCGGGAGTGGGACAGATACGCAGTATTTT	CASRVSGSGTDTQYF
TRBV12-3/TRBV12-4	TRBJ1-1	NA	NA	TGTGCCAGCAGCCCCGGAGTCGTCTTGGCTTTCTTT	CASSPGVVLAFF
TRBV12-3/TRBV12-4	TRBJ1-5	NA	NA	TGTGCCAGCAGATACGGATCCGGGGCCCAGCATTTT	CASRYGSGAQHF
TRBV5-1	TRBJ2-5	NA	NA	TGCGCCAGCAGCTTGGACGGGAATTTCCAAGAGACCCAGTACTTC	CASSLDGNFQETQYF
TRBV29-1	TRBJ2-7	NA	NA	TGCAGCGTTGTTTCCAGGGGACCCTCCTACGAGCAGTACTTC	CSVVSRGPSYEQYF
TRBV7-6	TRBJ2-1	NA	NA	TGTGCCAGCAGCCTCCGGGGGAGCTCCTACAATGAGCAGTTCTTC	CASSLRGSSYNEQFF
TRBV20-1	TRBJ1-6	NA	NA	TGCAGTGCATGGACAGATCTCTCCCTCCACTTT	CSAWTDLSLHF
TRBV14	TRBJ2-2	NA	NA	TGTGCCAGCAGCCGAGGTGACTTCGGGGAGCTGTTTTTT	CASSRGDFGELFF
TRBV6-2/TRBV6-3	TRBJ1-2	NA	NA	TGTGCCAGCAGTACCGGACTTAATAGGGGCTACACCTTC	CASSTGLNRGYTF
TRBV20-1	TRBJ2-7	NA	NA	TGCAGTGCCAGTACCCAACTAGCTACCTACGAGCAGTACTTC	CSASTQLATYEQYF
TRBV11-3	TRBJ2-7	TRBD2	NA	TGTGCCAGCAGCTTATACGCGGGGGGTTCCTACGAGCAGTACTTC	CASSLYAGGSYEQYF